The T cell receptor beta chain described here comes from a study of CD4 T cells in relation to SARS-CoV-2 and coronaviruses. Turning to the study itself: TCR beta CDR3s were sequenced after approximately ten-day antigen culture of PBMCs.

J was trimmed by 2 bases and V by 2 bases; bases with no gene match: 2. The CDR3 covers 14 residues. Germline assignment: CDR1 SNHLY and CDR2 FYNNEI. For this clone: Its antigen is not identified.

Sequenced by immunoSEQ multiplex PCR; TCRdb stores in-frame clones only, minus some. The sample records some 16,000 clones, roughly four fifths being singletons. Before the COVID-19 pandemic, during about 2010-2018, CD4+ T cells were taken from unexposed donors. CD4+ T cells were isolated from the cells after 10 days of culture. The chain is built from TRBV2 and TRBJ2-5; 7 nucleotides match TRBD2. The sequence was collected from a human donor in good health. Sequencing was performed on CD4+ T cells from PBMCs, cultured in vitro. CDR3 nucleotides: TGTGCCAGCAGTGAAAGTAGCGGGCAAGAGACCCAGTACTTC. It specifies CASSESSGQETQYF.